The T cell receptor (beta chain) under discussion was sequenced for a study of cytomegalovirus exposure and HLA in healthy donors. Study-level results: According to a later analysis, donors in an Asian-associated ancestry cluster reportedly had fewer N-insertions than the approximately 670-donor mean. The listing of 160 or so TCR beta chains classed them as cytomegalovirus-associated. CMV antigen specificity was confirmed in vitro for three CMV-associated chains.

The PCR had 60 Vbeta and 13 Jbeta primers. This table comes from immunoSEQ multiplex PCR, and its TCRdb copy is limited to in-frame clones, with some not included. The table lists 65,000 to 100,000 clones, roughly 73% of them singletons. About this clone: What it binds is not known.

Sequenced input: PBMCs. The receptor was derived from a man aged 35 to 55 in good health and CMV-seronegative.

CDR3 in amino acids: CASRGPGQHDSPLHF. For the CDR3, the DNA is TGTGCCAGCAGGGGACCGGGACAGCACGATTCACCCCTCCACTTT. The chain combines TRBV2 with TRBJ1-6; 7 nucleotides agree with TRBD1. The CDR3 length is 15 residues. The germline gives CDR1 SNHLY, CDR2 FYNNEI. J gave up 8 bases and V 6 bases, and 10 bases lay outside the gene matches.